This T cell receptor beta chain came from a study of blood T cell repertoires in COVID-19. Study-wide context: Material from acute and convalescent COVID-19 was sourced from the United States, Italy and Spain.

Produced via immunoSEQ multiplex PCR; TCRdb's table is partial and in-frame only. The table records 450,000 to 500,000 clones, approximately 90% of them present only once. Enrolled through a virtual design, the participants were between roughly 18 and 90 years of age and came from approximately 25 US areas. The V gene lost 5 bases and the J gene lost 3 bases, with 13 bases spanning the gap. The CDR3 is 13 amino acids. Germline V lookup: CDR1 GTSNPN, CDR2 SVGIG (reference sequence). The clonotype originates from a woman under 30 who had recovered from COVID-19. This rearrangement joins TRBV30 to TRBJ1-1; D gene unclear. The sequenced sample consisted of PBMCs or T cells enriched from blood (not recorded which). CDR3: CAWSPRTYTEAFF. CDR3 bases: TGTGCCTGGTCGCCTCGAACATACACTGAAGCTTTCTTT.